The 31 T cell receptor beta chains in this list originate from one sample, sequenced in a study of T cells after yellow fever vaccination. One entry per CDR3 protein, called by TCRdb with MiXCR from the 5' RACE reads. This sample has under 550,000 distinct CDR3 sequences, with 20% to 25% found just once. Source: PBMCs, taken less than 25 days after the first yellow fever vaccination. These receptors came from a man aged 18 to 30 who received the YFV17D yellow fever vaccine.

The CDR3 DNA is TGTGCCAGCAGCGAACAGGGGTGGGACGAGACCCAGTACTTC. Protein sequence: CASSEQGWDETQYF. The chain couples TRBV9 to TRBJ2-5, with 7 bases aligning to TRBD1. The length of the CDR3 is 14 residues. Germline CDR1 and CDR2: SGDLS and YYNGEE. Trimming removed 3 bases from V and 5 bases from J; junction bases left unmatched: 7. The variable domain in full, completed from reference TRBV9 and TRBJ2-5, reads DSGVTQTPKHLITATGQRVTLRCSPRSGDLSVYWYQQSLDQGLQFLIQYYNGEERAKGNILERFSAQQFPDLHSELNLSSLELGDSALYFCASSEQGWDETQYFGPGTRLLVL.

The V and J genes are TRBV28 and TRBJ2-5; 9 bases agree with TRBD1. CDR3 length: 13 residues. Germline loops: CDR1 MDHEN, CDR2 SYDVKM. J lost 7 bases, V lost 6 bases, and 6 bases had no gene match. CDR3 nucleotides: TGTGCCAGCAGATTGGGACAGGGAGGGACCCAGTACTTC. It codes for CASRLGQGGTQYF.

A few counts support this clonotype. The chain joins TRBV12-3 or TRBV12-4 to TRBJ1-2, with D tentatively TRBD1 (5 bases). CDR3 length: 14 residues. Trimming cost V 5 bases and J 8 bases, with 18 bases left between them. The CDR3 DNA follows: TGTGCCAGCAGTGCCCGGAGGCAGGGCTTCGGCTACACCTTC. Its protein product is CASSARRQGFGYTF.

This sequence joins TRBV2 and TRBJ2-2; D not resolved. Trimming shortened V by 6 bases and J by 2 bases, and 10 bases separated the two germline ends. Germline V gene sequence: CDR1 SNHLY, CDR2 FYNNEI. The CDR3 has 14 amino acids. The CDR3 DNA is TGTGCCAGCAGGACGGGTACCAACACCGGGGAGCTGTTTTTT. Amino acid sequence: CASRTGTNTGELFF. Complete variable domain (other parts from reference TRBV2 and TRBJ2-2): EPEVTQTPSHQVTQMGQEVILRCVPISNHLYFYWYRQILGQKVEFLVSFYNNEISEKSEIFDDQFSVERPDGSNFTLKIRSTKLEDSAMYFCASRTGTNTGELFFGEGSRLTVL.

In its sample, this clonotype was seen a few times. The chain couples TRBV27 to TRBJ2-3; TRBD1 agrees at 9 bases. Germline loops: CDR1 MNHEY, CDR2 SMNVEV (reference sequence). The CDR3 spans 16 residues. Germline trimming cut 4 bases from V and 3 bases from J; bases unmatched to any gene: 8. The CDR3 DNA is TGTGCCAGCAGTTATTTGGGGACAGGGTTGACAGATACGCAGTATTTT. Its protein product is CASSYLGTGLTDTQYF.

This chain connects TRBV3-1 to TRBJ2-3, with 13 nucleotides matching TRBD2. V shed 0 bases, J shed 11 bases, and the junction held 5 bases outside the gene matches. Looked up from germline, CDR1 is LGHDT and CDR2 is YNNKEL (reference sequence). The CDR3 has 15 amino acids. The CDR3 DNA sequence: TGTGCCAGCAGCCAAGACAAGTGGACTAGCGGGGGGCAGTATTTT. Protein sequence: CASSQDKWTSGGQYF.

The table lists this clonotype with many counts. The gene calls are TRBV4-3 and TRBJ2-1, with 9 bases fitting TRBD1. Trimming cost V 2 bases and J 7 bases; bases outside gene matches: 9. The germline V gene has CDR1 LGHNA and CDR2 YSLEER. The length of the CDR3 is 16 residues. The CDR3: CASSQPGQGNINEQFF. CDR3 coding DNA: TGCGCCAGCAGCCAACCGGGACAGGGAAATATAAATGAGCAGTTCTTC.

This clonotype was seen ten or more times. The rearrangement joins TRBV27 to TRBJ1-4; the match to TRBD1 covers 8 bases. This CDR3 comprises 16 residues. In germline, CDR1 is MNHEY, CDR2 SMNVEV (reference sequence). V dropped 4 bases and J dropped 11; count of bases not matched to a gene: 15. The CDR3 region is CASSSTLLGTGQKLFF. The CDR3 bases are TGTGCCAGCAGTTCCACCCTTCTGGGGACAGGTCAGAAACTGTTTTTT.

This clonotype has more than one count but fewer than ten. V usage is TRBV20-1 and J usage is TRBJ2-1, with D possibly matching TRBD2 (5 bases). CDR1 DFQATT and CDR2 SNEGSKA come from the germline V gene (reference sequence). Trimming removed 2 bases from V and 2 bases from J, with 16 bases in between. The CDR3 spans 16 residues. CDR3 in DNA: TGCAGTGCTAGACGGCCCGGGGTCCAAACCTACAATGAGCAGTTCTTC. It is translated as CSARRPGVQTYNEQFF.

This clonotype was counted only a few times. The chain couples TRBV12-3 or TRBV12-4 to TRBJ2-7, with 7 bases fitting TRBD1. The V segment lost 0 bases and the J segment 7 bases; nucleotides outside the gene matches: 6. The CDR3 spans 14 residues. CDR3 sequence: CASSLAHDREEQYF. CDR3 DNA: TGTGCCAGCAGTTTAGCGCATGACAGGGAAGAGCAGTACTTC.

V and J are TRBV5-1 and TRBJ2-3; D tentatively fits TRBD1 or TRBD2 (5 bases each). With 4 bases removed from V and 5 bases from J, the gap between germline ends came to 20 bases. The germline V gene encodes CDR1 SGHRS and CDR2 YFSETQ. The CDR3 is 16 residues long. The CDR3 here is CASSHLGLGGEDTQYF. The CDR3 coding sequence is TGCGCCAGCAGCCACCTCGGGCTTGGGGGTGAAGATACGCAGTATTTT.

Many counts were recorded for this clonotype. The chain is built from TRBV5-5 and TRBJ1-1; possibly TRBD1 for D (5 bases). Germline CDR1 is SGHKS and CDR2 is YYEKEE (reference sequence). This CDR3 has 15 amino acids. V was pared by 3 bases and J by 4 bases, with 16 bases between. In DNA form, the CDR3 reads TGTGCCAGCAGCTCGGGACCCCCGGGGGGCACTGAAGCTTTCTTT. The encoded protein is CASSSGPPGGTEAFF.

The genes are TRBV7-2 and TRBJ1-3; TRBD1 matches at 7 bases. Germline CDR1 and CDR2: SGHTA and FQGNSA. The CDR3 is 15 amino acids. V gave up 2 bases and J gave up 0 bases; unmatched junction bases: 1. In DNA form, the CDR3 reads TGTGCCAGCAGCTTATGGGACAGCTCTGGAAACACCATATATTTT. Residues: CASSLWDSSGNTIYF.

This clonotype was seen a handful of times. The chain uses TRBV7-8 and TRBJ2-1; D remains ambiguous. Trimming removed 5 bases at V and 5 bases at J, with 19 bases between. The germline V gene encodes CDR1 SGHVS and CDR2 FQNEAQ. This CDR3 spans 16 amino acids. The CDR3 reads CASSPIVDPMNNEQFF. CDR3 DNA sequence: TGTGCCAGCAGCCCGATCGTGGACCCTATGAACAATGAGCAGTTCTTC.

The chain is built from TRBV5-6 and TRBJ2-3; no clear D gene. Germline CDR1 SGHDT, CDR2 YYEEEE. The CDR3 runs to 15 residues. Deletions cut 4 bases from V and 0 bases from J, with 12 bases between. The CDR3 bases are TGTGCCAGCAGCCCGACTGAATCTAGCACAGATACGCAGTATTTT. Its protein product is CASSPTESSTDTQYF.

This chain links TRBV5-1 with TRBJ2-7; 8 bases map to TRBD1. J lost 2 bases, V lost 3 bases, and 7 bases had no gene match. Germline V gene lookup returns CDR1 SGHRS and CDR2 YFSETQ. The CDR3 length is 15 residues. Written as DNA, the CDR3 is TGCGCCAGCAGCTCCCCCGGGACAGGCCCCTACGAGCAGTACTTC. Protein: CASSSPGTGPYEQYF.

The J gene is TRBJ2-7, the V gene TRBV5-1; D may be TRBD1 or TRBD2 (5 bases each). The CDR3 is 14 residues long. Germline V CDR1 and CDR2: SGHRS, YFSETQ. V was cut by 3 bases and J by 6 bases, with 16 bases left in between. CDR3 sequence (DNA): TGCGCCAGCAGCTCCGGGATCCTTGGGGGCGAGCAGTACTTC. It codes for CASSSGILGGEQYF.

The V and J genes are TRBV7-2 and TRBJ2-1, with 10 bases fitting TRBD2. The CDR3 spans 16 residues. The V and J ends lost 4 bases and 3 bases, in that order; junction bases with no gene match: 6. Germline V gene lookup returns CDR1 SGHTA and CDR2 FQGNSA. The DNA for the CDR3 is TGTGCCAGCAGCTCGACCGGGACTAGCGACTACAATGAGCAGTTCTTC. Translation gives CASSSTGTSDYNEQFF.

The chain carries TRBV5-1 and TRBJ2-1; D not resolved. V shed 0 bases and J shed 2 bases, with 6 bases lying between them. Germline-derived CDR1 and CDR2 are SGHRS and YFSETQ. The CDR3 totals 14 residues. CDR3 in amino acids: CASSLGVAYNEQFF. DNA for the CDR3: TGCGCCAGCAGCTTGGGGGTGGCCTACAATGAGCAGTTCTTC.

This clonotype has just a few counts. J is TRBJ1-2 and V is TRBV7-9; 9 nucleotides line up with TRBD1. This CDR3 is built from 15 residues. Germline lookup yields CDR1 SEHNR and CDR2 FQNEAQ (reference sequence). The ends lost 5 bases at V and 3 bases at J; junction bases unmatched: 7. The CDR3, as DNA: TGTGCCAGCAGCCGTGGGACAGGGAGGGACTATGGCTACACCTTC. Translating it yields CASSRGTGRDYGYTF.

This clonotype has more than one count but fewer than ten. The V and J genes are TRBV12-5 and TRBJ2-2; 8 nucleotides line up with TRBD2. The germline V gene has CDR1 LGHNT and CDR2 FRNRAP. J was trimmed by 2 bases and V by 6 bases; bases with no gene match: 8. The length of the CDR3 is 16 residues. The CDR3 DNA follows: TGTGCTAGTGGCGCCGCGGGGGGCCGCAACACCGGGGAGCTGTTTTTT. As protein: CASGAAGGRNTGELFF.

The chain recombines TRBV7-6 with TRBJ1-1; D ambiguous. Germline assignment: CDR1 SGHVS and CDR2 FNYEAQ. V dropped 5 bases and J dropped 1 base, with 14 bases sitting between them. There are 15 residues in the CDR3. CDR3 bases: TGTGCCAGCAGCCCAGGCCGCGGGGAGAACACTGAAGCTTTCTTT. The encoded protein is CASSPGRGENTEAFF.

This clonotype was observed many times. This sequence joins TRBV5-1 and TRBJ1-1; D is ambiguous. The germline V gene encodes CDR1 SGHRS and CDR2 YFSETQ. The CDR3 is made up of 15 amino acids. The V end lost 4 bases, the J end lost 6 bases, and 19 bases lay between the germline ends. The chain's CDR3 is CASSAGQSLEAEAFF. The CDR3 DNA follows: TGCGCCAGCAGCGCCGGGCAATCGCTGGAGGCTGAAGCTTTCTTT.

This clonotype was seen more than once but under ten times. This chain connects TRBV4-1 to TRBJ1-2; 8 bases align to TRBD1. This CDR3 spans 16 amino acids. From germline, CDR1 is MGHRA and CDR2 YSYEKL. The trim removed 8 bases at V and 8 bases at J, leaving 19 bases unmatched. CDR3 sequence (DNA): TGCGCCAGCGCAGCTGGACAGGGACCAAACCCGGGGGGCTACACCTTC. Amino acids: CASAAGQGPNPGGYTF.

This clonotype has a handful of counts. CDR3: CASSVFIRRGRSDTQYF. The DNA of the CDR3 is TGTGCCAGCAGCGTATTCATCCGGCGGGGTCGGTCAGATACGCAGTATTTT. V is TRBV7-2 and J is TRBJ2-3; weak D call: TRBD2 (6 bases). The CDR3 covers 17 residues. CDR1 SGHTA and CDR2 FQGNSA come from the germline V gene. V was clipped by 5 bases and J by 4 bases, with 22 bases between them.

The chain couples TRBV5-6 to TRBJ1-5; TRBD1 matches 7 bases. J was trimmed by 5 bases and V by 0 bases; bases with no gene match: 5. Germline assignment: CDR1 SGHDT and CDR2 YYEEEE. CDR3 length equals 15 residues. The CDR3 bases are TGTGCCAGCAGCTTGGGGACAGGACTTTATCAGCCCCAGCATTTT. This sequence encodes CASSLGTGLYQPQHF.

CDR3 nucleotides: TGTGCCAGCAGCCGTTTCGACAATGAGCAGTTCTTC. This encodes CASSRFDNEQFF. The chain employs TRBV9 and TRBJ2-1; unclear D gene. The CDR3 consists of 12 residues. Germline CDR1 reads SGDLS; CDR2 reads YYNGEE. Trimming stripped 4 bases from V and 5 bases from J, with 7 bases between.

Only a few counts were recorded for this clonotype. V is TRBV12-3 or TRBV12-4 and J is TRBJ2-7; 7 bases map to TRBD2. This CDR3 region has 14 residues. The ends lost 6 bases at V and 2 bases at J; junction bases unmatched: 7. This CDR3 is CASSLSGLTYEQYF. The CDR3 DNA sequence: TGTGCCAGCAGCCTTAGCGGGTTAACCTACGAGCAGTACTTC.

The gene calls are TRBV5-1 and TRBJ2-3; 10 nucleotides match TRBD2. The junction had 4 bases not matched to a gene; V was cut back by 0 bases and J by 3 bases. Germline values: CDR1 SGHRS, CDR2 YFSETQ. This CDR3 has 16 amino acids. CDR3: CASSLERGLATDTQYF. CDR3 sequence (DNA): TGCGCCAGCAGCTTGGAGAGGGGACTAGCGACAGATACGCAGTATTTT.

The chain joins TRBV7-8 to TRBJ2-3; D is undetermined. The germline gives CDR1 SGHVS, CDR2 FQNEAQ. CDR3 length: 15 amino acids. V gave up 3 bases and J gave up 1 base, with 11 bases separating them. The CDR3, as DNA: TGTGCCAGCAGCTTGTTGTTGCTTGGCACAGATACGCAGTATTTT. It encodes CASSLLLLGTDTQYF.

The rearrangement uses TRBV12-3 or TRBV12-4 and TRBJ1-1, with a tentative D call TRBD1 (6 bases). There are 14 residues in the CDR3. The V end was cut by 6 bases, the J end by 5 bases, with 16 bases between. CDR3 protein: CASRLGQGVTEAFF. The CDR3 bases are TGTGCCAGCAGGCTGGGACAAGGGGTAACTGAAGCTTTCTTT.